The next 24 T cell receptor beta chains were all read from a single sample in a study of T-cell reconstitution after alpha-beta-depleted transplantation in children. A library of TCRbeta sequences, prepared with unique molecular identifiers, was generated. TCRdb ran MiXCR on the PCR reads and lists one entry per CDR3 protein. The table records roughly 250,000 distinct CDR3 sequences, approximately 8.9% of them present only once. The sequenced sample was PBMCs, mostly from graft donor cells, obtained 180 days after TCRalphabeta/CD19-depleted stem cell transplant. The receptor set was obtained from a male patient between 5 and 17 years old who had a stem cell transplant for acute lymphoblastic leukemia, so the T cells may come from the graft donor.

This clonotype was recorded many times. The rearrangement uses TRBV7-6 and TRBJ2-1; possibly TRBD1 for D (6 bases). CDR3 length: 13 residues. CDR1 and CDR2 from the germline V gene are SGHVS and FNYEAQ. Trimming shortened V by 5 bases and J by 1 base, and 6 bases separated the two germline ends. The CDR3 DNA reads TGTGCCAGCAGCCAGGGGTCCTACAATGAGCAGTTCTTC. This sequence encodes CASSQGSYNEQFF.

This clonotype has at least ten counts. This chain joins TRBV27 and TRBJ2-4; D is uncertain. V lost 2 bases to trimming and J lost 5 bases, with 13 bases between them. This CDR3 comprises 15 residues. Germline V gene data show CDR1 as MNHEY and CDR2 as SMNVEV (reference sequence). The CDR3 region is CASSLDGRKENIQYF. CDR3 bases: TGTGCCAGCAGTTTAGACGGAAGAAAGGAAAACATTCAGTACTTC.

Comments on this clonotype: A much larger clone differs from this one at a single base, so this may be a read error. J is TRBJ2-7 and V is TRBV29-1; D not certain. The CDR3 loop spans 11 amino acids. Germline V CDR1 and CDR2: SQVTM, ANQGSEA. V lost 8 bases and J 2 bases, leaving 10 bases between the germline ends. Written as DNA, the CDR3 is TGCAGCTGTGGTTTGGCCTACGAGCAGTACTTC. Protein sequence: CSCGLAYEQYF.

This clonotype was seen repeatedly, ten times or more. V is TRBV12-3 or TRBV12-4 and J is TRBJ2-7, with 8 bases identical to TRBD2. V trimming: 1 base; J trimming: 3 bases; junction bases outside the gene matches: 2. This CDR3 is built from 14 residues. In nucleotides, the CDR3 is TGTGCCAGCAGTTTAGGGGCGGGAGGCTACGAGCAGTACTTC. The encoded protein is CASSLGAGGYEQYF.

The CDR3 spells CSAPTPGPFTDTQYF. The CDR3 coding sequence is TGCAGTGCCCCCACCCCGGGACCATTTACAGATACGCAGTATTTT. The chain combines TRBV20-1 with TRBJ2-3; tentatively, D is TRBD1 or TRBD2 (5 bases each). V was pared by 6 bases and J by 3 bases, with 19 bases between. Germline CDR1 and CDR2: DFQATT and SNEGSKA (reference sequence). The CDR3 is 15 amino acids.

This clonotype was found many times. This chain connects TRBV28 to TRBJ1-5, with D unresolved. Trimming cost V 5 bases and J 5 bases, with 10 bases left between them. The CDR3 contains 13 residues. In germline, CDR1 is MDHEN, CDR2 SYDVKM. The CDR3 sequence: CASSRRAYQPQHF. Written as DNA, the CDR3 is TGTGCCAGCAGTCGACGTGCGTATCAGCCCCAGCATTTT.

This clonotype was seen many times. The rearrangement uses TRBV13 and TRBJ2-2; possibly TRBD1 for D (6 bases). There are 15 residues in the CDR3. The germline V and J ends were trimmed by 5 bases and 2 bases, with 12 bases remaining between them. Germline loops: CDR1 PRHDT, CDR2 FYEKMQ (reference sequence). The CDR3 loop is CASSTEDRNTGELFF. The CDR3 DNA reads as TGTGCCAGCAGCACCGAGGACAGAAACACCGGGGAGCTGTTTTTT.

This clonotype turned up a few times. CDR3 sequence (DNA): TGTGCCAGCAGCTTAGATAAAGGGGTCTTCTATGGCTACACCTTC. Residues: CASSLDKGVFYGYTF. The chain links TRBV7-2 to TRBJ1-2, with a possible D match to TRBD1 (5 bases). This CDR3 comprises 15 residues. In germline, CDR1 is SGHTA, CDR2 FQGNSA. Trimming took 1 base from V and 4 from J, leaving 13 bases between them.

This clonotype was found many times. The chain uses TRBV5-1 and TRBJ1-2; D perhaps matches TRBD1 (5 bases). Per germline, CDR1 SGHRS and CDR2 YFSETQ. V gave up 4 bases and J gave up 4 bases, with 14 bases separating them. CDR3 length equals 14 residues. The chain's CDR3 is CASSTSGNPYGYTF. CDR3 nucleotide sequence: TGCGCCAGCAGCACCTCAGGGAATCCCTATGGCTACACCTTC.

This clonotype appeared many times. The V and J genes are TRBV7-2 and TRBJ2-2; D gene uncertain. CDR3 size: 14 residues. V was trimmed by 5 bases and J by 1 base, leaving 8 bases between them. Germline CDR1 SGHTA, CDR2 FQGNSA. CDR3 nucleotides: TGTGCCAGCAGCGTATTCTTGAACACCGGGGAGCTGTTTTTT. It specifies CASSVFLNTGELFF.

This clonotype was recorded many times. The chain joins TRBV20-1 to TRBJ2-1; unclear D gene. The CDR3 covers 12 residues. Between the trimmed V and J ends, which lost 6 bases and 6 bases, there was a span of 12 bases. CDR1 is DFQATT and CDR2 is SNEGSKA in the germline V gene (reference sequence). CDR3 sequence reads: CSAHVRPNEQFF. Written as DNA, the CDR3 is TGCAGTGCGCACGTACGTCCCAATGAGCAGTTCTTC.

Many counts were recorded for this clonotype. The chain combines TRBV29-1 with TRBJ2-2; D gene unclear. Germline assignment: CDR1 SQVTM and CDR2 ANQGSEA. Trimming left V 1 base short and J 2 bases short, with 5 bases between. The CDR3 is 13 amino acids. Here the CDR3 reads CSVEVANTGELFF. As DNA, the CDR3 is TGCAGCGTTGAAGTGGCAAACACCGGGGAGCTGTTTTTT.

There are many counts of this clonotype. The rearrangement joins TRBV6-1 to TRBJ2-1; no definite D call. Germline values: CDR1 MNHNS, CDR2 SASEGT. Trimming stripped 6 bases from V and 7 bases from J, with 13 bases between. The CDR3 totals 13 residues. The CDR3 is CASSPSMRNEQFF. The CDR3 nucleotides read TGTGCCAGCAGCCCCTCAATGCGGAATGAGCAGTTCTTC.

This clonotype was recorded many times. CDR3 coding DNA: TGCAGCGTCGGACTAGCGGGAGTGGGAAGCACAGATACGCAGTATTTT. Its translation: CSVGLAGVGSTDTQYF. This rearrangement joins TRBV29-1 to TRBJ2-3; 13 bases agree with TRBD2. The CDR3 runs 16 residues. The trim removed 6 bases at V and 0 bases at J, leaving 6 bases unmatched. CDR1 SQVTM and CDR2 ANQGSEA come from the germline V gene.

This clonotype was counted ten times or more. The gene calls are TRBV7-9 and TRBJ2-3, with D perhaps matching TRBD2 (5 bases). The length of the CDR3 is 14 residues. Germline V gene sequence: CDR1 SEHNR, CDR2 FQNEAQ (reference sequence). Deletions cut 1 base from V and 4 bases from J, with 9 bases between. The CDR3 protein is CASSLGSAADTQYF. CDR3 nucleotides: TGTGCCAGCAGCTTAGGTAGCGCCGCAGATACGCAGTATTTT. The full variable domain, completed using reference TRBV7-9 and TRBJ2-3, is DTGVSQNPRHKITKRGQNVTFRCDPISEHNRLYWYRQTLGQGPEFLTYFQNEAQLEKSRLLSDRFSAERPKGSFSTLEIQRTEQGDSAMYLCASSLGSAADTQYFGPGTRLTVL.

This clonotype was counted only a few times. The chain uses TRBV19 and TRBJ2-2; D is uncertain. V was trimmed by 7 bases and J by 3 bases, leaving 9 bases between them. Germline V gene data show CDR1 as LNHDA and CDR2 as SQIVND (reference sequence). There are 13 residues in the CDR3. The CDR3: CASINDYTGELFF. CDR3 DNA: TGTGCCAGTATTAACGACTACACCGGGGAGCTGTTTTTT.

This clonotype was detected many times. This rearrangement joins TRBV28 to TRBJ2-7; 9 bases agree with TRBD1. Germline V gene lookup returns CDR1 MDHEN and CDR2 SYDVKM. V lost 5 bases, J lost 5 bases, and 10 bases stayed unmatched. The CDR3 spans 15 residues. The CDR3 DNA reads TGTGCCAGCAGTCTCCCGGACAGGGGTTCCAACGAGCAGTACTTC. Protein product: CASSLPDRGSNEQYF.

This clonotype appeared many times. This CDR3 reads CASSSTRDRKPSTNEKLFF. CDR3 nucleotide sequence: TGTGCCAGCAGTTCAACACGGGACAGGAAACCTTCAACTAATGAAAAACTGTTTTTT. The chain is built from TRBV27 and TRBJ1-4; 8 nucleotides align to TRBD1. Germline CDR1 is MNHEY and CDR2 is SMNVEV (reference sequence). Germline trimming cut 4 bases from V and 0 bases from J; bases unmatched to any gene: 13. The CDR3 has 19 residues.

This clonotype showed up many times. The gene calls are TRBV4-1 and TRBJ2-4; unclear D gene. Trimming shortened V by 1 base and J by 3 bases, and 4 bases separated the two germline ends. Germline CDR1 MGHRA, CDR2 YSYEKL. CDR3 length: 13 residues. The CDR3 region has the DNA TGCGCCAGCAGCCAAGCGGACAAAAACATTCAGTACTTC. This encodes CASSQADKNIQYF.

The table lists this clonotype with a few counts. DNA for the CDR3: TGTGCCCGAGGGGGGGATGGCTACACCTTC. It codes for CARGGDGYTF. The chain couples TRBV7-6 to TRBJ1-2; a weak D match, TRBD1 (6 bases). Germline CDR1 reads SGHVS; CDR2 reads FNYEAQ. The germline V and J ends were trimmed by 11 bases and 6 bases, with 10 bases remaining between them. The CDR3 runs 10 residues.

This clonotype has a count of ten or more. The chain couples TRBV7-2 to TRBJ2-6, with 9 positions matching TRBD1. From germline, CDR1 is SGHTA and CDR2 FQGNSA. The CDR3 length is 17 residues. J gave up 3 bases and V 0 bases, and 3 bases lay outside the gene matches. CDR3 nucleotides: TGTGCCAGCAGCTTAGCGACAGGGGGGAGTGGGGCCAACGTCCTGACTTTC. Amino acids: CASSLATGGSGANVLTF.

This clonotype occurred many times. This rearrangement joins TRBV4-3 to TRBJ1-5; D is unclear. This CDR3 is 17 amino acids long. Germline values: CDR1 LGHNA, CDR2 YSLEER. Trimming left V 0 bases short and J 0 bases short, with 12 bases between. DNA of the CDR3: TGCGCCAGCAGCCAAGAATTGGCGCCTTATAGCAATCAGCCCCAGCATTTT. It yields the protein CASSQELAPYSNQPQHF.

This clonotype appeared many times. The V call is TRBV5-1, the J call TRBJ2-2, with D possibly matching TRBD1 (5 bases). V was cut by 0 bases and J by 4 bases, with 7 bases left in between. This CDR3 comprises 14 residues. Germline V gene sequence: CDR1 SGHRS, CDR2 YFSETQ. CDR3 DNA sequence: TGCGCCAGCAGCTTGGGCCAGGGCACCGGGGAGCTGTTTTTT. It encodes CASSLGQGTGELFF.

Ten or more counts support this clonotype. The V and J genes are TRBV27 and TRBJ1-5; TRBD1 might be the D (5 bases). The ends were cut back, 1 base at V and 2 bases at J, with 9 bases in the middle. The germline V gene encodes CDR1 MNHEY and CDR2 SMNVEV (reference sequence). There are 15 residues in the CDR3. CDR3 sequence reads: CASSLFSQGNQPQHF. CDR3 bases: TGTGCCAGCAGTTTATTTTCACAGGGCAATCAGCCCCAGCATTTT.